This T cell receptor (beta chain) was documented in a study of OX40 agonist ivuxolimab in advanced cancers. The wider study: Clinicians treated patients with ivuxolimab, an agonistic anti-OX40 (CD134) antibody. Age averaged around 58 years (range about 20 to 80), and approximately 80% were male. Patients in the trial were receiving intravenous ivuxolimab every 2 weeks, at doses of 0.01 to 10 mg/kg. Study-level findings and limits: Some nonresponders additionally presented with little normalized T-cell clonal expansion.

The CDR3 length is 14 residues. Germline V gene sequence: CDR1 SEHNR, CDR2 FQNEAQ (reference sequence). Unmatched junction bases numbered 4, after V lost 3 bases and J lost 5 bases. This clone has only one observation. What it recognizes is unknown. Generated by immunoSEQ multiplex PCR, the TCRdb table keeps only in-frame clones and is missing some. The table records about 87,000 clones, just under 90% of them present only once. The rearrangement links TRBV7-9 to TRBJ1-1, with 9 positions matching TRBD1. Here the sequenced sample was CD4+ or CD8+ T cells sorted from blood, taken in a trial of the OX40 agonist ivuxolimab. The receptor was derived from an adult with an advanced solid tumor such as melanoma, head and neck, liver or kidney cancer. The CDR3 DNA sequence: TGTGCCAGCAGCTTGCGACAGGGGGGAACTGAAGCTTTCTTT. It translates to CASSLRQGGTEAFF.